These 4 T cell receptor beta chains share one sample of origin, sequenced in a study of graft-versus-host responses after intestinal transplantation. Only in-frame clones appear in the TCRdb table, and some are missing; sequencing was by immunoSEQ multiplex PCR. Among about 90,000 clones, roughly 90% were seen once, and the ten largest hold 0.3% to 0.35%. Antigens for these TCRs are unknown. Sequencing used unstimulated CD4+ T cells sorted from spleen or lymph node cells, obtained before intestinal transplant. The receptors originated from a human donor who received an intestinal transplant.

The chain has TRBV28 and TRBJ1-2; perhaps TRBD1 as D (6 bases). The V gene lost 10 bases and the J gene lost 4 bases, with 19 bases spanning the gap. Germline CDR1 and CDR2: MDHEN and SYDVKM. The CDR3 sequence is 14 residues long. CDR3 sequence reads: CATRGGPVLYGYTF. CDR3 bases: TGTGCCACGCGGGGGGGGCCCGTACTCTATGGCTACACCTTC.

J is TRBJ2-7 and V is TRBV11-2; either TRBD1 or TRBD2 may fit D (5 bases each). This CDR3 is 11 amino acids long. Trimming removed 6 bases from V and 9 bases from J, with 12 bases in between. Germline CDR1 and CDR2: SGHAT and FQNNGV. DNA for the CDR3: TGTGCCAGCAGTCTACGGGACGGGCAGTACTTC. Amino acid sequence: CASSLRDGQYF.

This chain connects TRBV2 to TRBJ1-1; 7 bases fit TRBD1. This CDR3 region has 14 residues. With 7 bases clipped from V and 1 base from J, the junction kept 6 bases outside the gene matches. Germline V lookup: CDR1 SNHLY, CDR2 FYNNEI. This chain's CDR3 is CASIGQATNTEAFF. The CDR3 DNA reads TGTGCCAGCATTGGACAGGCGACGAACACTGAAGCTTTCTTT.

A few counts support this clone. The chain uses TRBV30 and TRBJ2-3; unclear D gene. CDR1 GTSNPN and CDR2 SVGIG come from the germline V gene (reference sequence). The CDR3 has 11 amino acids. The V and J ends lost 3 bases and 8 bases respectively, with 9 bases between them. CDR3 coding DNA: TGTGCCTGGAGGTCCCAACGTACGCAGTATTTT. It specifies CAWRSQRTQYF.